Listed below are T cell receptor beta chains from one sample, sequenced in a study of T-cell reconstitution after alpha-beta-depleted transplantation in children. MiXCR was run by TCRdb on the PCR reads, yielding one entry per CDR3 protein. Among 260,000 or so distinct CDR3 sequences listed, about 12% were seen once. The sequencing here drew on PBMCs from the stem cell graft donor, taken from the stem cell graft. The receptor source for this set is a human donor who donated a stem cell graft to a child with acute lymphoblastic leukemia. Both conserved end residues are part of each CDR3. Each record gives: D gene, V gene, clone size, J gene, CDR3 DNA, CDR3 protein. A D gene is named only where the DNA matches it firmly. Clone sizes are given selectively: once, few, many, or a class where the clone is expanded.

D gene: -
V gene: TRBV6-1
clone size: many
J gene: TRBJ2-5
CDR3 DNA: TGTGCCAGCAGTGAACGCGAGACCCAGTACTTC
CDR3 protein: CASSERETQYF

D gene: TRBD1
V gene: TRBV9
clone size: many
J gene: TRBJ2-7
CDR3 DNA: TGTGCCAGCAGCGTCCGGGACAGCGCCTACGAGCAGTACTTC
CDR3 protein: CASSVRDSAYEQYF

D gene: -
V gene: TRBV5-1
clone size: -
J gene: TRBJ1-1
CDR3 DNA: TGCGCCAGCAGCTGGGGGGCAAGTTATATCGACACTGAAGCTTTCTTT
CDR3 protein: CASSWGASYIDTEAFF

D gene: -
V gene: TRBV5-1
clone size: many
J gene: TRBJ2-1
CDR3 DNA: TGCGCCAGCAGCTTGGGGGATTTCTCCTACAATGAGCAGTTCTTC
CDR3 protein: CASSLGDFSYNEQFF

D gene: TRBD1
V gene: TRBV28
clone size: many
J gene: TRBJ2-7
CDR3 DNA: TGTGCCAGCACCTCAGGGGGCTACGAGCAGTACTTC
CDR3 protein: CASTSGGYEQYF

D gene: TRBD2
V gene: TRBV9
clone size: once
J gene: TRBJ2-7
CDR3 DNA: TGTGCCAGCAGCGTAGCCCCTAGCGGGGCCTACGAGCAGTACTTC
CDR3 protein: CASSVAPSGAYEQYF

D gene: TRBD2
V gene: TRBV5-6
clone size: many
J gene: TRBJ2-1
CDR3 DNA: TGTGCCAGCAGCTCGGCTGGGGCTAGCGGGCTTGGTTGGCAGTTCTTC
CDR3 protein: CASSSAGASGLGWQFF

D gene: TRBD2
V gene: TRBV3-1
clone size: many
J gene: TRBJ2-1
CDR3 DNA: TGTGCCAGCAGCCAAGATCGAAGCGGGAGCACCTACAATGAGCAGTTCTTC
CDR3 protein: CASSQDRSGSTYNEQFF

D gene: TRBD1
V gene: TRBV5-1
clone size: -
J gene: TRBJ2-7
CDR3 DNA: TGCGCCAGCAGCCGGACCGGGACAGGGGGCGCCGAGCAGTACTTC
CDR3 protein: CASSRTGTGGAEQYF

D gene: TRBD2
V gene: TRBV20-1
clone size: many
J gene: TRBJ2-3
CDR3 DNA: TGCAGTGCTCTCCCGGGGGGAAGCACAGATACGCAGTATTTT
CDR3 protein: CSALPGGSTDTQYF